The 8 T cell receptor beta chains presented below share a single source sample, sequenced in a study of somatic mutations in cytotoxic T cells in rheumatoid arthritis. Assay used: immunoSEQ multiplex PCR; TCRdb lists only in-frame clones, some missing. The sample consists of around 19,000 clones, about two thirds of them appearing once. The sequenced material came from CD8+ T cells sorted from blood. These receptors were obtained from an adult with rheumatoid arthritis.

The chain joins TRBV2 to TRBJ2-5; D gene uncertain. Germline CDR1 is SNHLY and CDR2 is FYNNEI. The CDR3 is 13 amino acids. Trimming took 3 bases from V and 2 from J, leaving 7 bases between them. The CDR3 region has the DNA TGTGCCAGCAGTGACCCCCTACAAGAGACCCAGTACTTC. Amino acid sequence: CASSDPLQETQYF.

This chain links TRBV30 with TRBJ2-3, with D possibly TRBD2 on 5 matching bases. CDR1 is GTSNPN and CDR2 is SVGIG in the germline V gene (reference sequence). V was shortened by 0 bases and J by 2 bases, with 15 bases between the two germline ends. The CDR3 is 16 amino acids. In nucleotides, the CDR3 is TGTGCCTGGAGTGTAGAGGAGGACTTCTACACAGATACGCAGTATTTT. The encoded protein is CAWSVEEDFYTDTQYF.

V gene TRBV4-3 combines with J gene TRBJ1-1, with 7 bases lining up with TRBD1. V was pared by 1 base and J by 7 bases, with 6 bases of the junction left unmatched. CDR1 is LGHNA and CDR2 is YSLEER in the germline V gene. The CDR3 runs to 14 residues. In nucleotides, the CDR3 is TGCGCCAGCAGCCAAGGTGGACAGGAGGTTGAAGCTTTCTTT. This translates into CASSQGGQEVEAFF.

The CDR3 DNA reads TGTGCCAGCAGCATAGGGACACTCAATGAGCAGTTCTTC. It is translated as CASSIGTLNEQFF. This chain connects TRBV28 to TRBJ2-1, with D possibly TRBD1 on 6 matching bases. This CDR3 comprises 13 residues. V dropped 6 bases and J dropped 6 bases, with 12 bases sitting between them. The germline CDR1 and CDR2 sequences are MDHEN and SYDVKM.

The J gene is TRBJ2-6, the V gene TRBV2; possible D gene TRBD1, 6 bases. This CDR3 is built from 14 residues. CDR1 is SNHLY and CDR2 is FYNNEI in the germline V gene. With 5 bases removed from V and 4 bases from J, the gap between germline ends came to 9 bases. The CDR3 loop reads CASSTGSGANVLTF. The CDR3 DNA sequence: TGTGCCAGCAGTACAGGGTCCGGGGCCAACGTCCTGACTTTC.

This chain connects TRBV30 to TRBJ2-7, with D tentatively TRBD1 or TRBD2 (5 bases each). The CDR3 spans 13 residues. V lost 1 base and J 2 bases, leaving 9 bases between the germline ends. Germline assignment: CDR1 GTSNPN and CDR2 SVGIG (reference sequence). The CDR3 loop reads CAWSDGDAYEQYF. The CDR3 nucleotides read TGTGCCTGGAGTGATGGGGACGCCTACGAGCAGTACTTC.

The chain carries TRBV27 and TRBJ2-1; D is uncertain. In germline, CDR1 is MNHEY, CDR2 SMNVEV (reference sequence). V was clipped by 3 bases and J by 6 bases, with 6 bases between them. The CDR3 consists of 12 residues. The CDR3 here is CASSFSVNEQFF. CDR3 nucleotides: TGTGCCAGCAGTTTCTCGGTCAATGAGCAGTTCTTC.

This clone has more than one count but fewer than ten. The V call is TRBV7-6, the J call TRBJ2-2; TRBD2 agrees at 7 bases. Losses at the gene ends were 2 bases for V and 0 bases for J; bases not matched to a gene: 6. CDR3 length: 17 amino acids. Per germline, CDR1 SGHVS and CDR2 FNYEAQ. The CDR3 here is CASSLSGDNANTGELFF. CDR3 in DNA: TGTGCCAGCAGCTTAAGCGGGGATAACGCGAACACCGGGGAGCTGTTTTTT.